This entry features one TCR beta chain sequence. Trimming pared 1 base from V and 3 bases from J, leaving 16 bases between. This CDR3 spans 16 amino acids. CDR1 is SGHDN, CDR2 FVKESK, per germline. The sample belongs to a study of beta chain features in type 1 diabetes. Expressed TCRB transcripts were sequenced because the entire RNA isolate underwent reverse transcription. Assay used: immunoSEQ multiplex PCR; TCRdb lists only in-frame clones, some missing. The data contain about 130,000 clones, just over 9% of them singletons. This receptor was taken from a man younger than 35 in good health. The chain recombines TRBV14 with TRBJ2-7; no reliable D call. The sequenced sample was central memory CD4+ T cells from blood. The CDR3 protein is CASSQVSFKAVYEQYF. The CDR3 DNA follows: TGTGCCAGCAGCCAAGTTTCCTTTAAGGCGGTCTACGAGCAGTACTTC.